This passage covers 27 T cell receptor beta chains from one sample sequenced in a study of blood T cell repertoires in COVID-19. Assay: immunoSEQ multiplex PCR; the TCRdb copy retains only in-frame clones and omits some. This table holds 330,000 or so clones, 80% to 90% found once. The sample consisted of PBMCs or T cells enriched from blood (not recorded which). Every receptor here comes from a man aged 30-40 years who had recovered from COVID-19.

The rearrangement uses TRBV6-1 and TRBJ2-1; D might be TRBD2 (5 bases). Deletions cut 3 bases from V and 10 bases from J, with 19 bases between. The CDR3 covers 15 residues. The germline V gene has CDR1 MNHNS and CDR2 SASEGT. CDR3 protein: CASSDKGVGIREQFF. The CDR3 coding sequence is TGTGCCAGCAGTGATAAGGGAGTAGGGATCCGCGAGCAGTTCTTC.

The J gene is TRBJ2-3, the V gene TRBV10-1; 10 bases agree with TRBD2. CDR1 and CDR2 from the germline V gene are WNHNN and SYGVQD (reference sequence). V dropped 6 bases and J dropped 2; count of bases not matched to a gene: 5. The CDR3 extends over 15 amino acids. Written as DNA, the CDR3 is TGCGCCAGCAGCGGACTAGCGGAATCCACAGATACGCAGTATTTT. As protein: CASSGLAESTDTQYF.

The chain uses TRBV28 and TRBJ1-2, with 10 bases lining up with TRBD1. CDR3 length equals 13 residues. V was pared by 4 bases and J by 7 bases, with 3 bases of the junction left unmatched. CDR1 and CDR2 (germline): MDHEN, SYDVKM. The CDR3 nucleotides are TGTGCCAGCAGTTCCGGGACAGGGGCTGGCTACACCTTC. Its protein is CASSSGTGAGYTF.

The CDR3 sequence is CASSELGPPATNEKLFF. The CDR3, as DNA: TGTGCCAGCAGTGAACTGGGCCCACCTGCAACTAATGAAAAACTGTTTTTT. V is TRBV9 and J is TRBJ1-4, with D uncertain. The V end was cut by 5 bases, the J end by 0 bases, with 17 bases between. Per the germline V gene, CDR1 is SGDLS and CDR2 is YYNGEE. This CDR3 contains 17 residues. The full variable domain, rest sourced from reference TRBV9 and TRBJ1-4, is DSGVTQTPKHLITATGQRVTLRCSPRSGDLSVYWYQQSLDQGLQFLIQYYNGEERAKGNILERFSAQQFPDLHSELNLSSLELGDSALYFCASSELGPPATNEKLFFGSGTQLSVL.

This clone has a handful of counts. This chain links TRBV5-1 with TRBJ2-3, with a weak D call TRBD2 (5 bases). The germline V and J ends were trimmed by 0 bases and 2 bases, with 16 bases remaining between them. This CDR3 spans 17 amino acids. CDR1 and CDR2 (germline): SGHRS, YFSETQ. The CDR3 bases are TGCGCCAGCAGCTTGGATTTGTCCAGCGGCCACACAGATACGCAGTATTTT. The encoded protein is CASSLDLSSGHTDTQYF.

J is TRBJ2-2 and V is TRBV3-1 (or the pseudogene TRBV3-2); D remains unclear. V was trimmed by 2 bases and J by 1 base, leaving 2 bases between them. Germline V gives CDR1 LGHDT, CDR2 YNNKEL (reference sequence). The CDR3 runs to 13 residues. In nucleotides, the CDR3 is TGTGCCAGCAGCCAACTGAACACCGGGGAGCTGTTTTTT. Protein product: CASSQLNTGELFF.

This chain links TRBV5-1 with TRBJ2-3; TRBD1 is a possible D gene (5 bases). Germline V lookup: CDR1 SGHRS, CDR2 YFSETQ. Trimming pared 4 bases from V and 2 bases from J, leaving 8 bases between. The CDR3 totals 13 residues. The CDR3 DNA follows: TGCGCCAGCAGCCCGGACACCACAGATACGCAGTATTTT. This translates into CASSPDTTDTQYF.

V gene TRBV9 combines with J gene TRBJ2-6; 8 positions agree with TRBD1. The V segment lost 3 bases and the J segment 2 bases; nucleotides outside the gene matches: 1. The germline V gene has CDR1 SGDLS and CDR2 YYNGEE. This CDR3 has 15 residues. In nucleotides, the CDR3 is TGTGCCAGCAGCGAACAGGGGGCTGGGGCCAACGTCCTGACTTTC. This translates into CASSEQGAGANVLTF. The entire variable domain, with the rest obtained from reference TRBV9 and TRBJ2-6, is as follows: DSGVTQTPKHLITATGQRVTLRCSPRSGDLSVYWYQQSLDQGLQFLIQYYNGEERAKGNILERFSAQQFPDLHSELNLSSLELGDSALYFCASSEQGAGANVLTFGAGSRLTVL.

The chain recombines TRBV15 with TRBJ1-4; D call uncertain. The CDR3 has 17 amino acids. CDR1 and CDR2 from the germline V gene are LNHNV and YYDKDF (reference sequence). The V end lost 6 bases, the J end lost 0 bases, and 17 bases lay between the germline ends. CDR3 in DNA: TGTGCCACCAGTGCCCCGTTAGGCAGCGCAACTAATGAAAAACTGTTTTTT. Protein sequence: CATSAPLGSATNEKLFF.

CDR3 sequence: CASSWDRDNTDTQYF. Written as DNA, the CDR3 is TGTGCCAGCAGTTGGGACAGGGACAACACAGATACGCAGTATTTT. The V call is TRBV28, the J call TRBJ2-3; 9 bases match TRBD1. J was trimmed by 2 bases and V by 4 bases; bases with no gene match: 4. Germline loops: CDR1 MDHEN, CDR2 SYDVKM. The length of the CDR3 is 15 residues. The whole variable domain, remainder taken from reference TRBV28 and TRBJ2-3, is DVKVTQSSRYLVKRTGEKVFLECVQDMDHENMFWYRQDPGLGLRLIYFSYDVKMKEKGDIPEGYSVSREKKERFSLILESASTNQTSMYLCASSWDRDNTDTQYFGPGTRLTVL.

The chain joins TRBV28 to TRBJ2-3; 7 bases match TRBD1. The CDR3 has 18 residues. Germline V gives CDR1 MDHEN, CDR2 SYDVKM. V gave up 5 bases and J gave up 0 bases; unmatched junction bases: 14. The DNA for the CDR3 is TGTGCCAGCAGTGCGACCGGGACAGAGTTCTCTAGCACAGATACGCAGTATTTT. Its protein product is CASSATGTEFSSTDTQYF.

The CDR3 loop reads CASSTSGGNNQPQHF. CDR3 bases: TGTGCCAGTAGTACCTCCGGGGGGAACAATCAGCCCCAGCATTTT. This rearrangement joins TRBV19 to TRBJ1-5; TRBD1 is a possible D gene (5 bases). The CDR3 runs 15 residues. V shed 4 bases and J shed 3 bases, with 13 bases lying between them. Per germline, CDR1 LNHDA and CDR2 SQIVND (reference sequence).

This clone was detected once. The chain carries TRBV7-9 and TRBJ2-2; TRBD1 might be the D (6 bases). The germline gives CDR1 SEHNR, CDR2 FQNEAQ (reference sequence). The CDR3 length is 14 residues. The V end was cut by 4 bases, the J end by 2 bases, with 8 bases between. The CDR3 here is CASSSDSNTGELFF. CDR3 nucleotide sequence: TGTGCCAGCAGCTCGGACAGTAACACCGGGGAGCTGTTTTTT.

V is TRBV2 and J is TRBJ2-3, with D perhaps TRBD1 (7 bases). The V end was cut by 7 bases, the J end by 4 bases, with 15 bases between. The CDR3 loop spans 14 amino acids. Germline CDR1 SNHLY, CDR2 FYNNEI. The CDR3 spells CASTPGRGADTQYF. CDR3 in DNA: TGTGCCAGCACCCCGGGCAGGGGGGCAGATACGCAGTATTTT.

V and J are TRBV29-1 and TRBJ2-5, with D maybe TRBD2 (5 bases). Germline V gene data show CDR1 as SQVTM and CDR2 as ANQGSEA. Trimming took 0 bases from V and 2 from J, leaving 25 bases between them. The length of the CDR3 is 19 residues. Here the CDR3 reads CSVEDRSSSGLATQETQYF. In DNA, the CDR3 is TGCAGCGTTGAAGATCGTTCAAGTAGTGGCTTAGCGACTCAAGAGACCCAGTACTTC. The full variable domain, completed using reference TRBV29-1 and TRBJ2-5, is SAVISQKPSRDICQRGTSLTIQCQVDSQVTMMFWYRQQPGQSLTLIATANQGSEATYESGFVIDKFPISRPNLTFSTLTVSNMSPEDSSIYLCSVEDRSSSGLATQETQYFGPGTRLLVL.

The rearrangement joins TRBV11-2 to TRBJ2-7; 12 nucleotides line up with TRBD2. CDR1 is SGHAT, CDR2 FQNNGV, per germline. With V trimmed by 5 bases and J by 4 bases, 6 bases remained unmatched. The CDR3 has 15 amino acids. Written as DNA, the CDR3 is TGTGCCAGCAGCCCGCGGACTAGCGGGGTATACGAGCAGTACTTC. As protein: CASSPRTSGVYEQYF.

This chain connects TRBV5-1 to TRBJ1-1; D unresolved. With 6 bases removed from V and 2 bases from J, the gap between germline ends came to 8 bases. Germline CDR1 SGHRS, CDR2 YFSETQ. CDR3 size: 12 residues. DNA of the CDR3: TGCGCCAGCACAGGTGTAAACACTGAAGCTTTCTTT. It encodes CASTGVNTEAFF.

The rearrangement links TRBV7-9 to TRBJ1-2; 9 bases are shared with TRBD1. The CDR3 has 14 residues. CDR1 is SEHNR and CDR2 is FQNEAQ in the germline V gene (reference sequence). J gave up 7 bases and V 1 base, and 4 bases lay outside the gene matches. The CDR3 here is CASSLGTGELGYTF. CDR3 sequence (DNA): TGTGCCAGCAGCTTAGGGACAGGGGAACTTGGCTACACCTTC.

J is TRBJ2-3 and V is TRBV20-1; 7 bases line up with TRBD2. CDR1 and CDR2 from the germline V gene are DFQATT and SNEGSKA (reference sequence). V trimming: 3 bases; J trimming: 0 bases; junction bases outside the gene matches: 6. This CDR3 has 15 residues. The CDR3, as DNA: TGCAGTGCTAGTAAACTAGCGACTAGCACAGATACGCAGTATTTT. It yields the protein CSASKLATSTDTQYF.

V gene TRBV5-1 combines with J gene TRBJ1-6; tentative D call: TRBD1 (5 bases). The CDR3 loop spans 17 amino acids. The ends were cut back, 0 bases at V and 10 bases at J, with 20 bases in the middle. Germline lookup yields CDR1 SGHRS and CDR2 YFSETQ. The CDR3 DNA reads as TGCGCCAGCAGCTTGGCCGGCAGTGTCCAGGGAAGGTCACCCCTCCACTTT. It yields the protein CASSLAGSVQGRSPLHF.

The V gene is TRBV15, the J gene TRBJ2-3, with TRBD1 identical over 8 bases. Germline V gene sequence: CDR1 LNHNV, CDR2 YYDKDF (reference sequence). The CDR3 length is 15 residues. Trimming removed 4 bases from V and 1 base from J; junction bases left unmatched: 4. CDR3 DNA sequence: TGTGCCACCAGCAACCAGGGACAGGGCACAGATACGCAGTATTTT. Translating it yields CATSNQGQGTDTQYF.

V gene TRBV28 combines with J gene TRBJ2-5; 7 nucleotides line up with TRBD2. Germline loops: CDR1 MDHEN, CDR2 SYDVKM. This CDR3 has 15 residues. J lost 3 bases, V lost 1 base, and 5 bases had no gene match. CDR3 nucleotides: TGTGCCAGCAGTTTATTTGCGGGGGAAGAAGAGACCCAGTACTTC. Translating gives CASSLFAGEEETQYF.

The chain employs TRBV19 and TRBJ1-2, with TRBD1 matching 10 bases. Trimming cost V 2 bases and J 5 bases; bases outside gene matches: 14. Germline V lookup: CDR1 LNHDA, CDR2 SQIVND (reference sequence). The CDR3 contains 18 residues. The DNA of the CDR3 is TGTGCCAGTAGTATATCCGGGACAGGGGCGTACCTTGGTTATGGCTACACCTTC. It specifies CASSISGTGAYLGYGYTF.

The J gene is TRBJ2-1, the V gene TRBV7-9; 8 bases are a match to TRBD1. The J segment lost 6 bases and the V segment lost 4 bases, leaving 5 bases of the junction unmatched. From germline, CDR1 is SEHNR and CDR2 FQNEAQ (reference sequence). This CDR3 is built from 14 residues. The CDR3 nucleotides are TGTGCCAGCAGCTCGGATACAGGGGGCAATGAGCAGTTCTTC. Protein sequence: CASSSDTGGNEQFF.

V gene TRBV3-1 (or the pseudogene TRBV3-2) combines with J gene TRBJ1-2; no clear D. Trimming left V 0 bases short and J 3 bases short, with 8 bases between. This CDR3 contains 14 residues. Per germline, CDR1 LGHDT and CDR2 YNNKEL (reference sequence). CDR3 protein: CASSQDEGHYGYTF. Here the CDR3 DNA reads TGTGCCAGCAGCCAAGACGAGGGCCACTATGGCTACACCTTC.

This chain connects TRBV2 to TRBJ1-3, with unresolved D. V was cut by 8 bases and J by 4 bases, with 9 bases left in between. Germline CDR1 is SNHLY and CDR2 is FYNNEI. CDR3 length: 12 amino acids. CDR3 DNA: TGTGCCAGCCGCGGCAGCGGAAACACCATATATTTT. This gives the protein CASRGSGNTIYF. The full variable domain, rest sourced from reference TRBV2 and TRBJ1-3, is EPEVTQTPSHQVTQMGQEVILRCVPISNHLYFYWYRQILGQKVEFLVSFYNNEISEKSEIFDDQFSVERPDGSNFTLKIRSTKLEDSAMYFCASRGSGNTIYFGEGSWLTVV.

The chain is built from TRBV10-1 and TRBJ2-4; 10 bases align to TRBD2. With V trimmed by 3 bases and J by 2 bases, 4 bases remained unmatched. The CDR3 has 16 amino acids. Looked up from germline, CDR1 is WNHNN and CDR2 is SYGVQD (reference sequence). The DNA of the CDR3 is TGCGCCAGCAGTGAAGCTAGCGGGGGTCCCAAAAACATTCAGTACTTC. The encoded protein is CASSEASGGPKNIQYF.